The rows below give T cell receptor beta chains drawn from one sample of a study of blood T cell repertoires in COVID-19. Measured with immunoSEQ multiplex PCR; TCRdb has only the in-frame clones, and not every one. This sample has 200,000 to 250,000 clones, with around 84% found just once. The sample taken for sequencing was peripheral blood. The receptors originated from a woman of 80 years or more with COVID-19, enrolled during active disease. Each CDR3 is given with its conserved first and last residue. The D gene is left open where the match is weak. Size is omitted from some rows. Given values are once, few, many or a class for expanded clones.

J gene,D gene,V gene,clone size,CDR3 DNA,CDR3 protein
TRBJ1-5,TRBD1,TRBV7-2,few,TGTGCCAGCAGTCAGGGGGCCGGACAGCCCCAGCATTTT,CASSQGAGQPQHF
TRBJ2-1,.,TRBV5-1,.,TGCGCCAGCAGCCCGCAGGGAGGGGGGCATATTGGTGAGCAGTTCTTC,CASSPQGGGHIGEQFF
TRBJ1-2,.,TRBV25-1,.,TGTGCCAGCAGTGAAATAGGAGACAGGAAATATGGCTACACCTTC,CASSEIGDRKYGYTF
TRBJ1-5,TRBD1,TRBV2,once,TGTGCCAGCAGTGCAGTCCGACAGGGCCGTGGTAGCAATCAGCCCCAGCATTTT,CASSAVRQGRGSNQPQHF
TRBJ2-5,TRBD2,TRBV29-1,.,TGCAGCGTTGGTCTCAGCGGGGGAACCAAAGAGACCCAGTACTTC,CSVGLSGGTKETQYF
TRBJ1-3,TRBD1,TRBV2,.,TGTGCCAGCAGTACAGGGGGGTCTGGAAACACCATATATTTT,CASSTGGSGNTIYF
TRBJ1-1,.,TRBV18,once,TGTGCCAGCTCACTCATACAGGACACTGAAGCTTTCTTT,CASSLIQDTEAFF
TRBJ1-1,.,TRBV7-3,.,TGTGCCAGCAGCTTAAGCGGGGGTAACACTGAAGCTTTCTTT,CASSLSGGNTEAFF
TRBJ1-3,TRBD1,TRBV19,.,TGTGCCAGTAGAACCGGGACAGAGCGAAACACCATATATTTT,CASRTGTERNTIYF
TRBJ1-1,TRBD1,TRBV28,once,TGTGCCAGCAGTTCCCTTTTTGGGGGACAGCCGAACACTGAAGCTTTCTTT,CASSSLFGGQPNTEAFF
TRBJ2-5,TRBD2,TRBV10-3,.,TGTGCCATCAGTGAGTCGGGGAGGACTAGCGGGCAAGAGACCCAGTACTTC,CAISESGRTSGQETQYF
TRBJ2-1,TRBD1,TRBV29-1,.,TGCAGCGTAAAGGACAGGGCGCCCTACAATGAGCAGTTCTTC,CSVKDRAPYNEQFF
TRBJ2-3,.,TRBV4-1,.,TGCGCCAGCAGCCAGAGCTTCCAGGGCACTAGCACAGATACGCAGTATTTT,CASSQSFQGTSTDTQYF
TRBJ1-2,TRBD1,TRBV10-3,.,TGTGCCATCAGCTCCCCTAGGGCAGGGGGGTCTAGCTATGGCTACACCTTC,CAISSPRAGGSSYGYTF
TRBJ2-5,.,TRBV27,.,TGTGCCAGCAGTGGGGGGGGCCTTGGAGAGACCCAGTACTTC,CASSGGGLGETQYF
TRBJ1-1,.,TRBV6-2/TRBV6-3,.,TGTGCCAGCAGTTCCCAGGGGCCGAAAATGAACACTGAAGCTTTCTTT,CASSSQGPKMNTEAFF
TRBJ1-2,.,TRBV20-1,.,TGCAGTGCTAGAGCAGGGGACGGCTACACCTTC,CSARAGDGYTF
TRBJ2-4,.,TRBV4-2,once,TGTGCCAGCAGCCCATGGGCCGGGGGTTCAAGAAACATTCAGTACTTC,CASSPWAGGSRNIQYF
TRBJ1-3,TRBD1,TRBV2,few,TGTGCCAGCAGTGAACGACAGGGCACTCTGGGAAACACCATATATTTT,CASSERQGTLGNTIYF
TRBJ2-1,TRBD2,TRBV19,.,TGTGCCAGCAGGACTAGCGGGGTTCGTTTTGACAATGAGCAGTTCTTC,CASRTSGVRFDNEQFF
TRBJ2-5,TRBD2,TRBV7-9,.,TGTGCCAGCAGTTCAAGCGGGGGGTCCGGGAAGACCCAGTACTTC,CASSSSGGSGKTQYF
TRBJ2-2,.,TRBV6-5,.,TGTGCCAGCAGTACTCCGGCGGACAGTTACGGGGAGCTGTTTTTT,CASSTPADSYGELFF
TRBJ2-3,.,TRBV6-5,.,TGTGCCAGCAGTCGGGACTCGTACACAGATACGCAGTATTTT,CASSRDSYTDTQYF
TRBJ2-3,TRBD2,TRBV5-6,.,TGTGCCAGCACCACAAGGAGGTCTAGCGGGGTACTCGGTACAGATACGCAGTATTTT,CASTTRRSSGVLGTDTQYF
TRBJ1-6,.,TRBV28,.,TGTGCCAGCCTCCTCGGGGGGGAGAACTATTCACCCCTCCACTTT,CASLLGGENYSPLHF
TRBJ2-3,TRBD2,TRBV5-1,once,TGCGCCAGCAGCTTCCTCCCCAGCGGGGGGCCAGATACGCAGTATTTT,CASSFLPSGGPDTQYF
TRBJ1-2,TRBD1,TRBV6-1,.,TGTGCCAGCAGTGACCCCGGGACAGGGGACTACTATGGCTACACCTTC,CASSDPGTGDYYGYTF
TRBJ2-3,TRBD2,TRBV7-2,.,TGTGCCAGCAGCGGCTTAGCGGGGGGGCGTACGCAGTATTTT,CASSGLAGGRTQYF
TRBJ1-5,TRBD1,TRBV6-5,.,TGTGCCAGCAGAAGGGGACAGGATAGCAATCAGCCCCAGCATTTT,CASRRGQDSNQPQHF
TRBJ2-1,.,TRBV11-3,.,TGTGCCAGCAGCACAGACAATGAGCAGTTCTTC,CASSTDNEQFF
TRBJ2-5,.,TRBV2,.,TGTGCCAGCAGCGGTGCGCAAGCCCAGTACTTC,CASSGAQAQYF
TRBJ2-1,TRBD2,TRBV4-2,.,TGTGCCAGCAGCCTTGGGGGGGAAGCCTACAATGAGCAGTTCTTC,CASSLGGEAYNEQFF
TRBJ1-6,.,TRBV28,.,TGTGCCAGTTTCGGGGGGGCGTATAATTCACCCCTCCACTTT,CASFGGAYNSPLHF
TRBJ2-7,.,TRBV12-3/TRBV12-4,.,TGTGCCAGCTGGATGGGGGGAACCTACGAGCAGTACTTC,CASWMGGTYEQYF
TRBJ1-4,.,TRBV6-1,few,TGTGCCAGCAGTGAGCTTTTACAGGGAGCTAATGAAAAACTGTTTTTT,CASSELLQGANEKLFF
TRBJ2-3,TRBD2,TRBV5-1,.,TGCGCCAGCAGCTCTAGCGGGGGGGCTGCAGATACGCAGTATTTT,CASSSSGGAADTQYF
TRBJ2-3,.,TRBV18,.,TGTGCCAGCTCACCAATATCCTTCACAGATACGCAGTATTTT,CASSPISFTDTQYF
TRBJ2-7,TRBD1,TRBV6-5,once,TGTGCCAGCAGGAGGGACAGGGGGCTTGCCGAGCAGTACTTC,CASRRDRGLAEQYF
TRBJ1-4,TRBD1,TRBV24-1,.,TGTGCCACCAGTGATTCCGGGACAGGGGGTGAAGTTGGAGAAAAACTGTTTTTT,CATSDSGTGGEVGEKLFF
TRBJ2-2,.,TRBV28,few,TGTGCCAGCAGTTTGTGGGAGGCCGGGGAGCTGTTTTTT,CASSLWEAGELFF
TRBJ2-5,.,TRBV24-1,.,TGTGCCACCAGTGAGCCCGGGAACCCGGCGGGTCAAGAGACCCAGTACTTC,CATSEPGNPAGQETQYF
TRBJ2-7,TRBD2,TRBV5-1,.,TGCGCCAGCAGCCCGACTAGCGGGGGACAATACGAGCAGTACTTC,CASSPTSGGQYEQYF
TRBJ1-1,.,TRBV29-1,.,TGCAGCGTTGTAGGTACAGGGGAAGCTTTCTTT,CSVVGTGEAFF
TRBJ2-5,.,TRBV2,.,TGTGCCAGCAGTTCCAACAGGGGCGGGGAGGAGACCCAGTACTTC,CASSSNRGGEETQYF
TRBJ1-4,.,TRBV4-1,.,TGCGCCAGCAGCCAAGCTGCCGGTGGGGGGGTCAATGAAAAACTGTTTTTT,CASSQAAGGGVNEKLFF
TRBJ1-1,.,TRBV6-6,.,TGTGCCAGCAGGAGACAGGATAACACTGAAGCTTTCTTT,CASRRQDNTEAFF
TRBJ2-5,TRBD2,TRBV3-1/TRBV3-2,.,TGTGCCAGCAGCCAAGAGGCGGGGGTACAACTTAAAGAGACCCAGTACTTC,CASSQEAGVQLKETQYF
TRBJ1-2,.,TRBV3-1/TRBV3-2,.,TGTGCCAGCAGCCATTCGGACACTTCAGCCTATGGCTACACCTTC,CASSHSDTSAYGYTF
TRBJ2-1,TRBD1,TRBV28,few,TGTGCCAGCAGTATCTCCGGGACAGAATCCTACAATGAGCAGTTCTTC,CASSISGTESYNEQFF